The T cell receptor (beta chain) under discussion was sequenced for a study of blood T cells in healthy people across ages. Study-wide results and limits: PBMCs went unsorted, and a conclusive naive versus antigen-experienced comparison was therefore prevented.

For this clonotype: Its matching antigen is unknown.

Healthy Russian Caucasian donors spanned ages 6 to 90 years. For the second PCR, which ran for 7 to 11 cycles, a sample-barcoded 5' primer and a J-beta primer mix were used. Every cDNA molecule carried a tag from a template-switch adaptor bearing 12 random nucleotides. Per sample, CDR3-containing paired-end reads numbered at least 3 million. TCRdb passed the 5' RACE reads through MiXCR, listing each CDR3 protein once. The data contain around 1,000,000 distinct CDR3 sequences, under 40% of them singletons. Germline lookup yields CDR1 DFQATT and CDR2 SNEGSKA (reference sequence). Trimming cost V 2 bases and J 2 bases; bases outside gene matches: 8. The CDR3 is 16 residues long.

Sequenced: blood. The TCR comes from a man between 18 and 35 years old in good health. V gene TRBV20-1 combines with J gene TRBJ2-3; 9 bases agree with TRBD2. This CDR3 reads CSARTASGELTDTQYF. In DNA, the CDR3 is TGCAGTGCTAGAACCGCTAGCGGGGAACTCACAGATACGCAGTATTTT.